Listed here are 15 T cell receptor beta chains from one sample, sequenced in a study of PD-L1 blockade in urothelial cancer. Sequenced by immunoSEQ multiplex PCR; TCRdb stores in-frame clones only, minus some. The sample carries some 52,000 clones, 84% recorded once. The source was PBMCs, collected around atezolizumab (anti-PD-L1) treatment. These receptors were obtained from a man aged 35 to 55 with urothelial cancer.

J is TRBJ1-2 and V is TRBV15; the match to TRBD1 covers 9 bases. In germline, CDR1 is LNHNV, CDR2 YYDKDF (reference sequence). V shed 3 bases, J shed 2 bases, and the junction held 4 bases outside the gene matches. The CDR3 runs 15 residues. DNA for the CDR3: TGTGCCACCAGCAGTAGACAGGGGGAAAACTATGGCTACACCTTC. It is translated as CATSSRQGENYGYTF.

The chain uses TRBV5-1 and TRBJ1-1, with 7 bases identical to TRBD1. CDR1 and CDR2 (germline): SGHRS, YFSETQ. V trimming: 2 bases; J trimming: 0 bases; junction bases outside the gene matches: 7. The length of the CDR3 is 16 residues. The CDR3 bases are TGCGCCAGCAGCTTTGACAGGGCGGCGATGAACACTGAAGCTTTCTTT. Its translation is CASSFDRAAMNTEAFF.

This clone was recorded only once. The rearrangement uses TRBV14 and TRBJ2-7; TRBD1 matches at 7 bases. The CDR3 loop spans 13 amino acids. The germline V gene encodes CDR1 SGHDN and CDR2 FVKESK. The ends lost 6 bases at V and 2 bases at J; junction bases unmatched: 4. The CDR3 is CASRQQGTYEQYF. The DNA for the CDR3 is TGTGCCAGCAGACAACAGGGGACCTACGAGCAGTACTTC.

This clone has only one observation. The genes are TRBV21-1 and TRBJ1-2; the D segment call TRBD1 is taken from the table without a DNA check. TRBV21-1 is a pseudogene locus. The CDR3 is 15 residues long. As DNA, the CDR3 is TGTGCCAGCAGCAAATTCAGGGGGCGTCACTATGGCTACACCTTC. This codes for CASSKFRGRHYGYTF.

The J gene is TRBJ2-5, the V gene TRBV19; a possible D gene is TRBD1 (6 bases). The CDR3 is 13 residues long. The V end lost 6 bases, the J end lost 0 bases, and 8 bases lay between the germline ends. Germline V gene sequence: CDR1 LNHDA, CDR2 SQIVND (reference sequence). The CDR3 reads CASSNRDQETQYF. The DNA of the CDR3 is TGTGCCAGTAGCAACAGGGACCAAGAGACCCAGTACTTC.

This clone was detected only once. The chain links TRBV11-2 to TRBJ2-3; TRBD1 aligns across 10 bases. The CDR3 is 16 amino acids. With V trimmed by 5 bases and J by 2 bases, 7 bases remained unmatched. In germline, CDR1 is SGHAT, CDR2 FQNNGV. The CDR3 sequence: CASSLRTGGATDTQYF. The CDR3 region has the DNA TGTGCCAGCAGCCTCCGGACAGGGGGGGCCACAGATACGCAGTATTTT.

V is TRBV5-6 and J is TRBJ2-7; the match to TRBD2 covers 8 bases. V dropped 4 bases and J dropped 5; count of bases not matched to a gene: 8. The CDR3 length is 14 residues. Germline assignment: CDR1 SGHDT and CDR2 YYEEEE. Written as DNA, the CDR3 is TGTGCCAGCAGCGTCCTGAGCGGGAGCCACGAGCAGTACTTC. Residues: CASSVLSGSHEQYF.

The chain combines TRBV15 with TRBJ2-1; 10 bases match TRBD2. Germline trimming cut 4 bases from V and 9 bases from J; bases unmatched to any gene: 9. The CDR3 is 15 residues long. CDR1 is LNHNV and CDR2 is YYDKDF in the germline V gene (reference sequence). The CDR3 spells CATSKIQREGIEQFF. Here the CDR3 DNA reads TGTGCCACCAGCAAAATACAGCGGGAGGGCATTGAGCAGTTCTTC. The full variable domain, rest sourced from reference TRBV15 and TRBJ2-1, is DAMVIQNPRYQVTQFGKPVTLSCSQTLNHNVMYWYQQKSSQAPKLLFHYYDKDFNNEADTPDNFQSRRPNTSFCFLDIRSPGLGDTAMYLCATSKIQREGIEQFFGPGTRLTVL.

The chain uses TRBV19 and TRBJ1-1; the match to TRBD1 covers 7 bases. This CDR3 is built from 12 residues. The trim removed 9 bases at V and 4 bases at J, leaving 5 bases unmatched. CDR1 LNHDA and CDR2 SQIVND come from the germline V gene (reference sequence). CDR3: CASRGERTEAFF. In nucleotides, the CDR3 is TGTGCCAGCAGGGGGGAACGCACTGAAGCTTTCTTT.

The chain combines TRBV5-4 with TRBJ2-7, with 9 bases lining up with TRBD2. With 9 bases clipped from V and 0 bases from J, the junction kept 4 bases outside the gene matches. CDR1 is SGHNT, CDR2 YYREEE, per germline (reference sequence). The CDR3 covers 13 residues. CDR3 sequence: CAMRGGASYEQYF. CDR3 nucleotide sequence: TGTGCCATGCGGGGGGGGGCCTCCTACGAGCAGTACTTC.

The rearrangement joins TRBV20-1 to TRBJ2-1; D remains ambiguous. Germline CDR1 DFQATT, CDR2 SNEGSKA (reference sequence). The CDR3 covers 11 residues. V was shortened by 0 bases and J by 10 bases, with 7 bases between the two germline ends. Here the CDR3 DNA reads TGCAGTGCTAGAGACTCGGAGGAGCAGTTCTTC. This sequence encodes CSARDSEEQFF.

The genes are TRBV5-4 and TRBJ2-7; 10 positions agree with TRBD1. The V and J ends lost 7 bases and 0 bases, in that order; junction bases with no gene match: 10. The CDR3 is 16 residues long. Germline V gene data show CDR1 as SGHNT and CDR2 as YYREEE (reference sequence). Written as DNA, the CDR3 is TGTGCCAGCGGCAGTAACAGGGACAGGGGCTCCTACGAGCAGTACTTC. Its translation is CASGSNRDRGSYEQYF.

This chain connects TRBV11-1 to TRBJ2-2; 11 nucleotides line up with TRBD1. The CDR3 spans 15 residues. Germline CDR1 and CDR2: SGHAT and FQDESV (reference sequence). V shed 6 bases and J 7 bases; nucleotides not matched to a gene: 7. CDR3 nucleotides: TGTGCCAGCAGGGACAGGGGGCGGTATGACGGGGAGCTGTTTTTT. This encodes CASRDRGRYDGELFF.

This clone was found once. The chain employs TRBV5-1 and TRBJ1-5; possibly TRBD1 for D (6 bases). The length of the CDR3 is 14 residues. Germline CDR1 reads SGHRS; CDR2 reads YFSETQ. Trimming stripped 2 bases from V and 4 bases from J, with 10 bases between. The CDR3 region is CASSLGGGNQPQHF. The CDR3 coding sequence is TGCGCCAGCAGCTTAGGGGGAGGGAATCAGCCCCAGCATTTT.

V gene TRBV4-3 combines with J gene TRBJ1-3; no clear D gene. Trimming removed 3 bases from V and 4 bases from J, with 7 bases in between. Germline-derived CDR1 and CDR2 are LGHNA and YSLEER. CDR3 length equals 13 residues. The CDR3 is CASSQTGGNTIYF. As DNA, the CDR3 is TGCGCCAGCAGCCAGACCGGGGGAAACACCATATATTTT.